Listed below are T cell receptor beta chains from one sample, sequenced in a study of beta chain features in type 1 diabetes. Clones were sequenced by immunoSEQ multiplex PCR, and TCRdb holds only the in-frame ones, with some missing. The sample records 900,000 or so clones, under 20% being singletons. The sequenced material came from naive CD4+ T cells from blood. The source is a woman younger than 30 in good health. CDR3s include the opening cysteine and the closing phenylalanine or tryptophan. A D gene is named only where the DNA matches it firmly. Not every row has a clone size; where given, it reads once, few, many or a size class.

d_call,j_call,clone_size,v_call,cdr3_nt,cdr3_aa
.,TRBJ2-1,few,TRBV7-3,TGTGCCAGCAGCTCTAGGGGGTTACTAAACGAGCAGTTCTTC,CASSSRGLLNEQFF
.,TRBJ1-2,.,TRBV6-5,TGTGCCAGCAGATGCGGGGGGCGCGAGTGTGGCTACACCTTC,CASRCGGRECGYTF
.,TRBJ1-4,few,TRBV5-4,TGTGCCAGCAGCGACCGGGCCGTCGGTCCTAATGAAAAACTGTTTTTT,CASSDRAVGPNEKLFF
.,TRBJ2-1,few,TRBV9,TGTGCCAGCAGCGCCCGACTGAATGAGCAGTTCTTC,CASSARLNEQFF
.,TRBJ1-1,.,TRBV7-8,TGTGCCAGCAGGTTACAGACAGGTTCGTTGAACACTGAAGCTTTCTTT,CASRLQTGSLNTEAFF
.,TRBJ2-7,few,TRBV7-8,TGTGCCAGCAGCTTTTCCGAATGGGGGAGCAACGAGCAGTACTTC,CASSFSEWGSNEQYF
.,TRBJ2-3,few,TRBV28,TGTGCCAGCAGTCAATCTCAGTTCGGCACAGATACGCAGTATTTT,CASSQSQFGTDTQYF
TRBD2,TRBJ2-1,.,TRBV15,TGTGCCACCAGCAGAGATAGCGTCGGCGGGAGTGGCTACAATGAGCAGTTCTTC,CATSRDSVGGSGYNEQFF
.,TRBJ2-7,.,TRBV6-6,TGTGCCAGCAGTTACACGCCTGGGCCCTACGAGCAGTACTTC,CASSYTPGPYEQYF
TRBD2,TRBJ2-1,few,TRBV11-2,TGTGCCAGCAGCTTTTCTATTGGACTAGTCTATGAGCAGTTCTTC,CASSFSIGLVYEQFF
.,TRBJ2-7,.,TRBV6-5,TGTGCCAGCAGTTCCGGACAGAGCTACGAGCAGTACTTC,CASSSGQSYEQYF
TRBD1,TRBJ1-2,few,TRBV18,TGTGCCAGCTCACCACGGGACAGAACTAACTATGGCTACACCTTC,CASSPRDRTNYGYTF
.,TRBJ1-1,.,TRBV6-6,TGTGCCAGCAGTGGAGGATCGCTATTGAACACTGAAGCTTTCTTT,CASSGGSLLNTEAFF
.,TRBJ2-7,.,TRBV7-9,TGTGCCAGCAGCGACAGACCAGGGTACGAGCAGTACTTC,CASSDRPGYEQYF
.,TRBJ2-3,.,TRBV7-3,TGTGCCAGCAGCTTAACATTTTCGGGCACAGATACGCAGTATTTT,CASSLTFSGTDTQYF
.,TRBJ2-1,.,TRBV19,TGTGCCCAGCCGAACACCCGGCAGTTCTTC,CAQPNTRQFF
.,TRBJ2-3,.,TRBV9,TGTGCCAGCAGCGGGAGCCTAGCTGCAGATACGCAGTATTTT,CASSGSLAADTQYF
.,TRBJ2-3,few,TRBV18,TGTGCCAGCTCACCACCGTCAGATACGCAGTATTTT,CASSPPSDTQYF
TRBD2,TRBJ2-2,few,TRBV7-9,TGTGCCAGCAGCTTAGACACTAGCGGGAGGAACACCGGGGAGCTGTTTTTT,CASSLDTSGRNTGELFF
.,TRBJ2-1,many,TRBV14,TGTGCCAGCAGCCGAGAGGTGGGGTACAATGAGCAGTTCTTC,CASSREVGYNEQFF
.,TRBJ2-3,few,TRBV6-5,TGTGCCAGCAGTCCCCCCGGGATTCGTACAGATACGCAGTATTTT,CASSPPGIRTDTQYF
.,TRBJ2-5,.,TRBV2,TGTGCCAGCAGTGGGGGGGCTGGGAAGACCCAGTACTTC,CASSGGAGKTQYF
.,TRBJ2-5,.,TRBV7-3,TGTGCCAGCAGCTTAATGGCAGGGGTAGGAGAGACCCAGTACTTC,CASSLMAGVGETQYF
.,TRBJ2-7,.,TRBV28,TGTGCCAGCAGTGGATACGAGCAGTACTTC,CASSGYEQYF
TRBD2,TRBJ2-1,.,TRBV7-9,TGTGCCAGCAGCTTAGCGCGGGTGCTAGCGGAGACCTACAATGAGCAGTTCTTC,CASSLARVLAETYNEQFF
TRBD2,TRBJ2-3,few,TRBV28,TGTGCCAGCAGGAAACCGGGACTAGCGGATTCAGATACGCAGTATTTT,CASRKPGLADSDTQYF
.,TRBJ1-1,.,TRBV2,TGTGCCAGCAGTTTAAGTGTGAACACTGAAGCTTTCTTT,CASSLSVNTEAFF
TRBD1,TRBJ2-7,few,TRBV2,TGTGCCAGCAGTGAAGCTAAGACAGGGTGGGACGAGCAGTACTTC,CASSEAKTGWDEQYF
.,TRBJ2-2,.,TRBV14,TGTGCCAGCAGCCAATCCCTCTCGGGGGCTGCGAACACCGGGGAGCTGTTTTTT,CASSQSLSGAANTGELFF
.,TRBJ2-1,few,TRBV18,TGTGCCAGCTCACCACAGGGGGGGTCTTACAATGAGCAGTTCTTC,CASSPQGGSYNEQFF
.,TRBJ2-7,few,TRBV5-4,TGTGCCAGCAGCATTGGCTACGAGCAGTACTTC,CASSIGYEQYF
TRBD2,TRBJ2-4,.,TRBV19,TGTGCCAGTAGTATAGATAGCGGGAGCCTTCAGTACTTC,CASSIDSGSLQYF
TRBD2,TRBJ2-1,.,TRBV5-4,TGTGCCAGCAGCCCGGGTGTAGCGGGGGAATACAATGAGCAGTTCTTC,CASSPGVAGEYNEQFF
.,TRBJ2-7,.,TRBV2,TGTGCCAGCAGTGATATCAGATCATGGACTACGTTGAGCGAGCAGTACTTC,CASSDIRSWTTLSEQYF
.,TRBJ2-1,.,TRBV5-4,TGTGCCAGCAGCGCCCAAACCAGCAAACGAGCCTACAATGAGCAGTTCTTC,CASSAQTSKRAYNEQFF
.,TRBJ2-7,few,TRBV10-1,TGCGCCAGCAGTTCCCGACCGTACGGAATGTACGAGCAGTACTTC,CASSSRPYGMYEQYF
.,TRBJ1-1,.,TRBV5-6,TGTGCCAGCAGCTTGCTCGTCAGGAACACTGAAGCTTTCTTT,CASSLLVRNTEAFF
.,TRBJ1-1,.,TRBV29-1,TGCAGCGTTAGGGGGACCTTGGGGGGAAAAGCTTTCTTT,CSVRGTLGGKAFF
.,TRBJ1-1,few,TRBV10-3,TGTGCCATCAGTGAGTACCACAGTTCCACTGAAGCTTTCTTT,CAISEYHSSTEAFF
.,TRBJ1-5,few,TRBV7-8,TGTGCCAGCAGCTTATGGGCCATGCAAGGCAATCAGCCCCAGCATTTT,CASSLWAMQGNQPQHF
.,TRBJ1-4,few,TRBV19,TGTGCCAGTACAGGGGATGAAAAACTGTTTTTT,CASTGDEKLFF
.,TRBJ2-1,few,TRBV5-1,TGCGCCAGCAGCGGCGCCGGGACAGCGGGAAATGAGCAGTTCTTC,CASSGAGTAGNEQFF
.,TRBJ1-1,few,TRBV28,TGTGCCAGCAGTTTATCGGGGCAGGGAAGGACTGAAGCTTTCTTT,CASSLSGQGRTEAFF
TRBD1,TRBJ1-2,.,TRBV19,TGTGCCAGTAGTCCCGGGACAGGGTCACCGAAATATGGCTACACCTTC,CASSPGTGSPKYGYTF
.,TRBJ1-5,.,TRBV6-1,TGTGCCAGCAGTGGAGGGGGTAGTCAGCCCCAGCATTTT,CASSGGGSQPQHF
.,TRBJ2-3,.,TRBV18,TGTGCCAGCTCACCAGAGGAAGGTACGCAGTATTTT,CASSPEEGTQYF
TRBD2,TRBJ2-5,.,TRBV15,TGTGCCACCAGCAGAGATCGGACTAGCGGGAGGGCCGGTGAGACCCAGTACTTC,CATSRDRTSGRAGETQYF
.,TRBJ2-7,few,TRBV19,TGTGCCAGTAAACGAGGTCGTGAGCCGTTCTACGAGCAGTACTTC,CASKRGREPFYEQYF
TRBD2,TRBJ2-7,few,TRBV5-1,TGCGCCAGCAGCTTGGTAGCGGGAGGCGCCTACGAGCAGTACTTC,CASSLVAGGAYEQYF
TRBD1,TRBJ2-1,.,TRBV7-2,TGTGCCAGCAGTACCCGTTCGACAGTTCAGGGGGCCAATGAGCAGTTCTTC,CASSTRSTVQGANEQFF
.,TRBJ1-1,few,TRBV7-2,TGTGCCAGCAGCGCTCAGGGGAACACTGAAGCTTTCTTT,CASSAQGNTEAFF
.,TRBJ2-7,.,TRBV9,TGTGCCAGCAGCGTAGGTACTAGTCGAACCTACGAGCAGTACTTC,CASSVGTSRTYEQYF
TRBD1,TRBJ1-2,.,TRBV28,TGTGCCAGCAGGGGGACAGGGACTAACTATGGCTACACCTTC,CASRGTGTNYGYTF
.,TRBJ1-3,few,TRBV5-6,TGTGCCAGCAGCGCACAAGGGTCTGGAAACACCATATATTTT,CASSAQGSGNTIYF
.,TRBJ2-7,.,TRBV2,TGTGCCAGCACCAATCTCGAGTATCCCGAGCAGTACTTC,CASTNLEYPEQYF
.,TRBJ2-7,few,TRBV7-9,TGTGCCAGCAGCTTCAACTACGAGCAGTACTTC,CASSFNYEQYF
.,TRBJ2-1,.,TRBV5-4,TGTGCCAGCAGCTTACCGTCCTACAATGAGCAGTTCTTC,CASSLPSYNEQFF
TRBD2,TRBJ2-1,.,TRBV11-2,TGTGCCAGCAGCTCCGGACTAGCGGGCCCTTACAATGAGCAGTTCTTC,CASSSGLAGPYNEQFF
.,TRBJ2-1,few,TRBV4-3,TGCGCCAGCAGCCAAGACGGGCAGGATGAGCAGTTCTTC,CASSQDGQDEQFF
TRBD2,TRBJ2-1,few,TRBV19,TGTGCCAGTAGTAGCGGGAGGATTCATGAGCAGTTCTTC,CASSSGRIHEQFF